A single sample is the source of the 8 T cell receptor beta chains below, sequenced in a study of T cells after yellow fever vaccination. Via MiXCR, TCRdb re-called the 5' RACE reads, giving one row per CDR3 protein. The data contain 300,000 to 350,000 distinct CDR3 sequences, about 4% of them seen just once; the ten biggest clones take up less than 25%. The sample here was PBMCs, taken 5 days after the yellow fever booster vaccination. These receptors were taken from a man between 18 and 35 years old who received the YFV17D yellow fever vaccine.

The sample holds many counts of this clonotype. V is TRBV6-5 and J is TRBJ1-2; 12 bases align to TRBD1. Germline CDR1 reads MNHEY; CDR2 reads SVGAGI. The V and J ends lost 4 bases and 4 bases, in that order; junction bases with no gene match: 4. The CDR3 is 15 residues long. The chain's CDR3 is CASSWGQGAVYGYTF. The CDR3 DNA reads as TGTGCCAGCAGTTGGGGACAGGGGGCTGTCTATGGCTACACCTTC.

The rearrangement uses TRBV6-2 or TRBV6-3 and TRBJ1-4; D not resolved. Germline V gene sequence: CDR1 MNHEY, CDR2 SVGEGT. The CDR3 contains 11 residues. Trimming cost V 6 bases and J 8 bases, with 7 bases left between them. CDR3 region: CASSVGEKLFF. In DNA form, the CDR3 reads TGTGCCAGCAGCGTAGGAGAAAAACTGTTTTTT.

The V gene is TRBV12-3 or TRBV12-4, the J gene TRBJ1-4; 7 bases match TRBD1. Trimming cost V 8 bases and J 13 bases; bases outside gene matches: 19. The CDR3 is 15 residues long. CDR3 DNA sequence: TGTGCCAGCTCTTCCCAGGGGGTGCCCTCGAGGAGACTGTTTTTT. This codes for CASSSQGVPSRRLFF.

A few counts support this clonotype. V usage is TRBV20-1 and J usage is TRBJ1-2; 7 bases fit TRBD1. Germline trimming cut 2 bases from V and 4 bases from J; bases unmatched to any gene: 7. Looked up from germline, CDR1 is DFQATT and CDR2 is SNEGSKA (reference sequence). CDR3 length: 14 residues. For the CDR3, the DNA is TGCAGTGCTAGACCGGGACAGAGCGGCTATGGCTACACCTTC. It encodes CSARPGQSGYGYTF.

The CDR3 DNA reads TGCGCCAGCAGCCATCCCATGGAGACCCAGTACTTC. It is translated as CASSHPMETQYF. This chain links TRBV4-1 with TRBJ2-5; D gene unclear. The ends were cut back, 3 bases at V and 5 bases at J, with 7 bases in the middle. CDR1 is MGHRA and CDR2 is YSYEKL in the germline V gene. This CDR3 is built from 12 residues.

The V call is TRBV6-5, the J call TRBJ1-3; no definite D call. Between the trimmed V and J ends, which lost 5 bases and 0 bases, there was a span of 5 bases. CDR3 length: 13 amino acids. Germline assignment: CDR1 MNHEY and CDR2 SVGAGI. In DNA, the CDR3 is TGTGCCAGCAGTCCTAACTCTGGAAACACCATATATTTT. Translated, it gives CASSPNSGNTIYF.

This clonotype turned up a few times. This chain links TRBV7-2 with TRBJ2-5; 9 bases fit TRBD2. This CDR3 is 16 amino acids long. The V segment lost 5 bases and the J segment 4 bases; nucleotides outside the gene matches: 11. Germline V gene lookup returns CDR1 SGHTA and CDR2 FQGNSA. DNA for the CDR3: TGTGCCAGCAGCGCCAAGCGGGGGGTCTTTGGAGAGACCCAGTACTTC. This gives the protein CASSAKRGVFGETQYF.

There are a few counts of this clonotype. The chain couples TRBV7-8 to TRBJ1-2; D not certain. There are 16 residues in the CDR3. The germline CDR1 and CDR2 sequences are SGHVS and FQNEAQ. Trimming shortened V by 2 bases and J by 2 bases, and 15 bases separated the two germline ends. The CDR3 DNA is TGTGCCAGCAGCTTACTCCGGGGAGAAGCAAACTATGGCTACACCTTC. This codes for CASSLLRGEANYGYTF.